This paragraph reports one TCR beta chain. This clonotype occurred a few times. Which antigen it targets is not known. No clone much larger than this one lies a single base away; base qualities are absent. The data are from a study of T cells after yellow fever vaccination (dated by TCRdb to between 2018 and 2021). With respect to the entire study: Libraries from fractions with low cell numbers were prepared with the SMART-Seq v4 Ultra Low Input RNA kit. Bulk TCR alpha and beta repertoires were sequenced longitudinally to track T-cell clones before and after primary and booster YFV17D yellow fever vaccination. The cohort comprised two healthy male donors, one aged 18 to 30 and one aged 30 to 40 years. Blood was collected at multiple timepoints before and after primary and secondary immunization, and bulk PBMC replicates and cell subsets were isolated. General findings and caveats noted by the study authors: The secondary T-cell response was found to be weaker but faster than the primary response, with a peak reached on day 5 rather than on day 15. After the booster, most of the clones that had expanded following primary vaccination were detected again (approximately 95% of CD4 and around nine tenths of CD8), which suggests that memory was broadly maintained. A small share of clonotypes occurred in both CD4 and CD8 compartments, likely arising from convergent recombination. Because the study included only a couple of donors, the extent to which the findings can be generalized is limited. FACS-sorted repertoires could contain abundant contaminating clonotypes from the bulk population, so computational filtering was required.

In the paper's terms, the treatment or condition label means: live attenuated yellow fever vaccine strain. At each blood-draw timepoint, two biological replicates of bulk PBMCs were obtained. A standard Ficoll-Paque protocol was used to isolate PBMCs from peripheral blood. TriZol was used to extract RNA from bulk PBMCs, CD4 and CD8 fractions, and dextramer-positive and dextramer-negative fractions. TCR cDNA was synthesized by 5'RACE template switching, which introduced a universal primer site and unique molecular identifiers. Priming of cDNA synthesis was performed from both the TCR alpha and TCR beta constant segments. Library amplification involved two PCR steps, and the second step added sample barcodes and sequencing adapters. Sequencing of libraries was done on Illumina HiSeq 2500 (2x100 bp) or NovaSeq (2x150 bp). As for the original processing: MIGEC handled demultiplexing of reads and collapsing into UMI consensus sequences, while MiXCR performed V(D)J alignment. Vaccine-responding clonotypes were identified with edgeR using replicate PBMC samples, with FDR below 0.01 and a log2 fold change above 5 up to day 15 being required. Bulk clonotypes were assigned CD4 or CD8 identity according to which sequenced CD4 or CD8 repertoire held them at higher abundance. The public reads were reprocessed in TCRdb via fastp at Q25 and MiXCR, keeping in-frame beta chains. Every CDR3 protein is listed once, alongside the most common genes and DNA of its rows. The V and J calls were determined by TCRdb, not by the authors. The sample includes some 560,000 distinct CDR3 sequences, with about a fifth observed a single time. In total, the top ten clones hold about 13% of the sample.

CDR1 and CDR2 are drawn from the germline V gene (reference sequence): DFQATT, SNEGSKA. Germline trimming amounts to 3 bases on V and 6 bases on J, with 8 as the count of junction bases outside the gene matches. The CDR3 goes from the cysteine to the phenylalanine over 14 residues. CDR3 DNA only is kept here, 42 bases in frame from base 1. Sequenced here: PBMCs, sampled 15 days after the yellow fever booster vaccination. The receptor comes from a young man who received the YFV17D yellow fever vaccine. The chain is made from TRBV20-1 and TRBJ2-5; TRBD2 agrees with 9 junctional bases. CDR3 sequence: CSARPAGGVKTQYF. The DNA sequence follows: TGCAGTGCTAGGCCAGCGGGAGGCGTAAAGACCCAGTACTTC.